One and the same sample provided the 27 T cell receptor beta chains below, sequenced in a study of human T cells and chemical hapten exposure. The sample's time point: pre-sensitization, week 0. Treatment reported: therapeutic diphenylcyclopropenone sensitization with weekly scalp DPC. From the RACE reads, TCRdb called clonotypes with MiXCR, one entry per CDR3 protein. This table holds tens of thousands of distinct CDR3 sequences, 10% to 11% found once. Here the sequenced sample was whole blood, taken in connection with sensitization to the hapten diphenylcyclopropenone (DPC). The source of these receptors is a woman in her forties or fifties with alopecia areata. Some clones in this sample may be carry-over from other donors' samples.

V gene TRBV27 combines with J gene TRBJ2-2; D uncertain. The CDR3 runs 12 residues. Germline CDR1 reads MNHEY; CDR2 reads SMNVEV (reference sequence). V lost 3 bases and J lost 6, with 5 bases in between. CDR3 loop: CASSFVPGELFF. As DNA, the CDR3 is TGTGCCAGCAGTTTCGTGCCCGGGGAGCTGTTTTTT.

This chain links TRBV9 with TRBJ2-1, with TRBD2 as a possible D gene (5 bases). Germline CDR1 is SGDLS and CDR2 is YYNGEE. This CDR3 region has 15 residues. Trimming pared 0 bases from V and 9 bases from J, leaving 16 bases between. The CDR3 loop reads CASSVALASWGEQFF. CDR3 DNA sequence: TGTGCCAGCAGCGTAGCTTTGGCTAGCTGGGGTGAGCAGTTCTTC.

This clonotype has a count of ten or more. The rearrangement uses TRBV18 and TRBJ2-5, with D unclear. Deletions cut 0 bases from V and 3 bases from J, with 8 bases between. This CDR3 is 14 amino acids long. In germline, CDR1 is KGHSH, CDR2 LQKENI. In DNA, the CDR3 is TGTGCCAGCTCACCACCCGGCGGAGAAGAGACCCAGTACTTC. Amino acids: CASSPPGGEETQYF.

Many counts were recorded for this clonotype. This sequence joins TRBV28 and TRBJ2-7; D unclear. In germline, CDR1 is MDHEN, CDR2 SYDVKM. This CDR3 spans 19 amino acids. V was trimmed by 2 bases and J by 3 bases, leaving 26 bases between them. This chain's CDR3 is CASSLIQPLFRLLDYEQYF. The CDR3 nucleotides read TGTGCCAGCAGTTTAATACAACCTCTCTTTCGGCTCCTGGACTACGAGCAGTACTTC.

Concerning this clonotype: A much more abundant neighbour one base away suggests this may be a read error. The V gene is TRBV20-1, the J gene TRBJ1-5, with a weak D call TRBD1 (5 bases). Trimming shortened V by 3 bases and J by 7 bases, and 13 bases separated the two germline ends. Germline lookup yields CDR1 DFQATT and CDR2 SNEGSKA (reference sequence). The CDR3 has 13 residues. The CDR3 is CSASYQGAQPQHF. Here the CDR3 DNA reads TGCAGTGCTAGTTACCAGGGAGCACAGCCCCAGCATTTT.

This clonotype appeared many times. The rearrangement links TRBV18 to TRBJ2-5, with D tentatively TRBD1 or TRBD2 (5 bases each). The V and J ends lost 0 bases and 2 bases respectively, with 7 bases between them. The CDR3 spans 14 residues. The germline V gene has CDR1 KGHSH and CDR2 LQKENI. As DNA, the CDR3 is TGTGCCAGCTCACCACCGAGGGGTCAAGAGACCCAGTACTTC. Translating gives CASSPPRGQETQYF.

This clonotype was seen a few times. J is TRBJ1-5 and V is TRBV7-2; no firm D call. Trimming took off 3 bases at V and 7 bases at J, with 10 bases between the two ends. Germline V CDR1 and CDR2: SGHTA, FQGNSA. The CDR3 covers 13 residues. The CDR3 spells CASSFSEDQPQHF. The CDR3 DNA sequence: TGTGCCAGCAGCTTTTCCGAGGACCAGCCCCAGCATTTT.

The chain is built from TRBV11-2 and TRBJ2-5; D is possibly TRBD1 (6 bases). The CDR3 is made up of 15 amino acids. Germline V gene sequence: CDR1 SGHAT, CDR2 FQNNGV. The ends were cut back, 3 bases at V and 3 bases at J, with 14 bases in the middle. This chain's CDR3 is CASSFRGRAEETQYF. Written as DNA, the CDR3 is TGTGCCAGCAGCTTCAGGGGACGAGCCGAAGAGACCCAGTACTTC.

This clonotype appeared many times. V is TRBV9 and J is TRBJ2-4; no clear D gene. This CDR3 is 16 amino acids long. Trimming removed 0 bases from V and 0 bases from J, with 10 bases in between. Germline V lookup: CDR1 SGDLS, CDR2 YYNGEE. CDR3 in DNA: TGTGCCAGCAGCGTAGACAGCTCACTAGCCAAAAACATTCAGTACTTC. This translates into CASSVDSSLAKNIQYF. Supplemented by reference TRBV9 and TRBJ2-4, the full variable domain reads DSGVTQTPKHLITATGQRVTLRCSPRSGDLSVYWYQQSLDQGLQFLIQYYNGEERAKGNILERFSAQQFPDLHSELNLSSLELGDSALYFCASSVDSSLAKNIQYFGAGTRLSVL.

The chain has TRBV2 and TRBJ2-6; perhaps TRBD1 as D (6 bases). Trimming removed 11 bases at V and 4 bases at J, with 18 bases between. The CDR3 totals 15 residues. Germline CDR1 is SNHLY and CDR2 is FYNNEI. The CDR3 region is CAGTRGLSGANVLTF. The CDR3 coding sequence is TGTGCCGGCACCAGGGGATTATCCGGGGCCAACGTCCTGACTTTC.

This clonotype came up many times. This chain connects TRBV5-1 to TRBJ2-1, with 10 bases that match TRBD2. This CDR3 region has 16 residues. V dropped 4 bases and J dropped 1; count of bases not matched to a gene: 5. Germline V gene data show CDR1 as SGHRS and CDR2 as YFSETQ. CDR3 amino acids: CASSPRTSGSYNEQFF. Written as DNA, the CDR3 is TGCGCCAGCAGCCCCCGGACTAGCGGTTCCTACAATGAGCAGTTCTTC.

This clonotype was seen ten or more times. The chain employs TRBV10-3 and TRBJ2-3, with D possibly being TRBD2 (5 bases). Trimming cost V 5 bases and J 2 bases, with 8 bases left between them. The CDR3 length is 13 residues. Germline V gene lookup returns CDR1 ENHRY and CDR2 SYGVKD. The CDR3 DNA reads TGTGCCATCAGTAAGGACTTCACAGATACGCAGTATTTT. Translating gives CAISKDFTDTQYF.

This sequence joins TRBV29-1 and TRBJ2-7; 8 bases match TRBD1. V trimming: 6 bases; J trimming: 4 bases; junction bases outside the gene matches: 11. Per the germline V gene, CDR1 is SQVTM and CDR2 is ANQGSEA. This CDR3 spans 14 amino acids. CDR3 sequence: CSVGVQGAKYEQYF. The CDR3 DNA is TGCAGCGTAGGGGTCCAGGGGGCGAAGTACGAGCAGTACTTC.

This clonotype has ten or more counts. V is TRBV5-1 and J is TRBJ2-1; D is perhaps TRBD1 or TRBD2 (5 bases each). V lost 0 bases and J 0 bases, leaving 7 bases between the germline ends. The germline CDR1 and CDR2 sequences are SGHRS and YFSETQ. There are 15 residues in the CDR3. This chain's CDR3 is CASSLVGDSYNEQFF. CDR3 DNA sequence: TGCGCCAGCAGCTTGGTGGGGGACTCCTACAATGAGCAGTTCTTC. The full variable domain, with the rest looked up from reference TRBV5-1 and TRBJ2-1, is KAGVTQTPRYLIKTRGQQVTLSCSPISGHRSVSWYQQTPGQGLQFLFEYFSETQRNKGNFPGRFSGRQFSNSRSEMNVSTLELGDSALYLCASSLVGDSYNEQFFGPGTRLTVL.

The chain recombines TRBV6-5 with TRBJ1-1; 7 bases are a match to TRBD1. CDR1 is MNHEY, CDR2 SVGAGI, per germline. V dropped 5 bases and J dropped 6; count of bases not matched to a gene: 18. CDR3 length: 17 amino acids. The CDR3 nucleotides are TGTGCCAGCAGTCCCCCCCCAGGCAGGGGGTTTTACGCTGAAGCTTTCTTT. Translation gives CASSPPPGRGFYAEAFF.

In the case of this clonotype: At one end, the junction sequence differs from germline, possibly due to a read error. The DNA for the CDR3 is TGCAGTGCTAGGGGTAGAACTAATGAAAAACTGCTTTTT. Translating gives CSARGRTNEKLLF. This chain connects TRBV20-1 to TRBJ1-4; D gene unclear. CDR3 size: 13 residues. From germline, CDR1 is DFQATT and CDR2 SNEGSKA (reference sequence).

This clonotype came up a few times. The genes are TRBV11-2 and TRBJ2-7; D uncertain. The length of the CDR3 is 13 residues. The ends were cut back, 5 bases at V and 4 bases at J, with 12 bases in the middle. Per the germline V gene, CDR1 is SGHAT and CDR2 is FQNNGV. CDR3 DNA: TGTGCCAGCAGCCCCCGACCGACTTACGAGCAGTACTTC. Protein product: CASSPRPTYEQYF.

This clonotype was seen at least ten times. This chain's CDR3 is CASSLGGSSNQPQHF. DNA for the CDR3: TGTGCCAGCAGTTTAGGGGGCTCAAGCAATCAGCCCCAGCATTTT. V usage is TRBV28 and J usage is TRBJ1-5, with D perhaps TRBD1 (6 bases). Per the germline V gene, CDR1 is MDHEN and CDR2 is SYDVKM. The V end was cut by 2 bases, the J end by 1 base, with 9 bases between. The CDR3 runs to 15 residues. The variable domain in full, completed from reference TRBV28 and TRBJ1-5, reads DVKVTQSSRYLVKRTGEKVFLECVQDMDHENMFWYRQDPGLGLRLIYFSYDVKMKEKGDIPEGYSVSREKKERFSLILESASTNQTSMYLCASSLGGSSNQPQHFGDGTRLSIL.

For the CDR3, the DNA is TGTGCAAGTCGCCCTCGACTAGCGGGGGCCATATTCACAGATACGCAGTATTTT. This translates into CASRPRLAGAIFTDTQYF. The chain combines TRBV12-2 with TRBJ2-3; TRBD2 is taken as the D call from the table, unchecked against the DNA. TRBV12-2 is noted as a pseudogene. CDR3 length: 18 residues.

This clonotype was detected many times. V is TRBV4-3 and J is TRBJ2-1; D call uncertain. V was trimmed by 2 bases and J by 4 bases, leaving 6 bases between them. The CDR3 loop spans 13 amino acids. Germline CDR1 and CDR2: LGHNA and YSLEER. CDR3: CASSQNGYNEQFF. The DNA of the CDR3 is TGCGCCAGCAGCCAAAATGGGTACAATGAGCAGTTCTTC.

This clonotype has at least ten counts. The J gene is TRBJ2-1, the V gene TRBV28, with D possibly matching TRBD2 (6 bases). V shed 5 bases and J shed 8 bases, with 22 bases lying between them. This CDR3 region has 16 residues. CDR1 MDHEN and CDR2 SYDVKM come from the germline V gene. CDR3 bases: TGTGCCAGCAGTGGACGGGGGAGTTCGGTCAACGATGAGCAGTTCTTC. The encoded protein is CASSGRGSSVNDEQFF. Complete variable domain (other parts from reference TRBV28 and TRBJ2-1): DVKVTQSSRYLVKRTGEKVFLECVQDMDHENMFWYRQDPGLGLRLIYFSYDVKMKEKGDIPEGYSVSREKKERFSLILESASTNQTSMYLCASSGRGSSVNDEQFFGPGTRLTVL.

This clonotype was observed a few times. The V and J genes are TRBV10-3 and TRBJ2-4; a weak D match, TRBD2 (6 bases). Germline V gene data show CDR1 as ENHRY and CDR2 as SYGVKD. There are 13 residues in the CDR3. V lost 6 bases and J lost 7, with 13 bases in between. The CDR3 loop is CAIRGTELNIQYF. The CDR3 nucleotides read TGTGCCATCAGGGGGACTGAGCTGAACATTCAGTACTTC.

This clonotype came up a few times. The gene calls are TRBV6-6 and TRBJ2-2; 14 bases match TRBD2. This CDR3 contains 17 residues. Trimming took 6 bases from V and 0 from J; bases not matched to a gene: 3. In germline, CDR1 is MNHNY, CDR2 SVGAGI (reference sequence). The CDR3 spells CASSRTSGGTNTGELFF. The CDR3, as DNA: TGTGCCAGCAGCCGGACTAGCGGGGGGACGAACACCGGGGAGCTGTTTTTT.

This clonotype was seen a handful of times. The chain carries TRBV29-1 and TRBJ1-1, with TRBD1 identical over 7 bases. Germline lookup yields CDR1 SQVTM and CDR2 ANQGSEA. The V and J ends lost 8 bases and 1 base, in that order; junction bases with no gene match: 10. This CDR3 contains 14 residues. The CDR3: CSPARTGRNTEAFF. In DNA form, the CDR3 reads TGCAGCCCTGCCAGGACAGGAAGGAACACTGAAGCTTTCTTT.

CDR3 in amino acids: CASIPEAGGTQYF. CDR3 in DNA: TGCGCCAGCATCCCAGAGGCGGGGGGTACGCAGTATTTT. The gene calls are TRBV10-1 and TRBJ2-3, with 8 positions matching TRBD2. Unmatched junction bases numbered 8, after V lost 7 bases and J lost 8 bases. Looked up from germline, CDR1 is WNHNN and CDR2 is SYGVQD (reference sequence). The CDR3 totals 13 residues.

The chain links TRBV7-2 to TRBJ1-2; D possibly corresponds to TRBD1 (5 bases). This CDR3 is 14 amino acids long. CDR1 and CDR2 (germline): SGHTA, FQGNSA. V lost 3 bases and J lost 8, with 16 bases in between. The CDR3 loop reads CASSFVPQGSGYTF. CDR3 DNA: TGTGCCAGCAGCTTCGTTCCCCAGGGTTCCGGCTACACCTTC.

This chain uses TRBV18 with TRBJ1-5, with D unresolved. The CDR3 sequence is 14 residues long. Germline CDR1 is KGHSH and CDR2 is LQKENI. The V end lost 2 bases, the J end lost 2 bases, and 7 bases lay between the germline ends. As DNA, the CDR3 is TGTGCCAGCTCACCAATTCAGGGCAATCAGCCCCAGCATTTT. Translated, it gives CASSPIQGNQPQHF.